This TCR beta chain was recovered during a study of T-cell reconstitution after alpha-beta-depleted transplantation in children. General study findings and limits: Surviving recipient cells, namely T cells and thymic progenitors, were the source of high day-60 TCRbeta diversity in some patients. It was newly produced T cells that mostly accounted for T-cell counts and diversity one year after transplant.

Researchers prepared the TCRbeta library using unique molecular identifiers, the study reports. A single record per CDR3 protein comes from TCRdb applying MiXCR to the PCR reads. Of about 440,000 distinct CDR3 sequences detected, 43% appear once; the ten largest clones hold under 35%. The table lists this clonotype with a few counts. Its cognate antigen is unknown. This CDR3 contains 15 residues. The sequence was obtained from a girl aged 2-9 years with aplastic anemia, due to receive a stem cell transplant. The gene calls are TRBV21-1 and TRBJ1-1; the table's D call TRBD1 went unverified against the DNA. TRBV21-1 has pseudogene status. The sequencing used PBMCs, collected before TCRalphabeta/CD19-depleted stem cell transplant. Here the CDR3 DNA reads TGTGCCAGCAGCAGGAAGGACACCATGAACACTGAAGCTTTCTTT. It encodes CASSRKDTMNTEAFF.